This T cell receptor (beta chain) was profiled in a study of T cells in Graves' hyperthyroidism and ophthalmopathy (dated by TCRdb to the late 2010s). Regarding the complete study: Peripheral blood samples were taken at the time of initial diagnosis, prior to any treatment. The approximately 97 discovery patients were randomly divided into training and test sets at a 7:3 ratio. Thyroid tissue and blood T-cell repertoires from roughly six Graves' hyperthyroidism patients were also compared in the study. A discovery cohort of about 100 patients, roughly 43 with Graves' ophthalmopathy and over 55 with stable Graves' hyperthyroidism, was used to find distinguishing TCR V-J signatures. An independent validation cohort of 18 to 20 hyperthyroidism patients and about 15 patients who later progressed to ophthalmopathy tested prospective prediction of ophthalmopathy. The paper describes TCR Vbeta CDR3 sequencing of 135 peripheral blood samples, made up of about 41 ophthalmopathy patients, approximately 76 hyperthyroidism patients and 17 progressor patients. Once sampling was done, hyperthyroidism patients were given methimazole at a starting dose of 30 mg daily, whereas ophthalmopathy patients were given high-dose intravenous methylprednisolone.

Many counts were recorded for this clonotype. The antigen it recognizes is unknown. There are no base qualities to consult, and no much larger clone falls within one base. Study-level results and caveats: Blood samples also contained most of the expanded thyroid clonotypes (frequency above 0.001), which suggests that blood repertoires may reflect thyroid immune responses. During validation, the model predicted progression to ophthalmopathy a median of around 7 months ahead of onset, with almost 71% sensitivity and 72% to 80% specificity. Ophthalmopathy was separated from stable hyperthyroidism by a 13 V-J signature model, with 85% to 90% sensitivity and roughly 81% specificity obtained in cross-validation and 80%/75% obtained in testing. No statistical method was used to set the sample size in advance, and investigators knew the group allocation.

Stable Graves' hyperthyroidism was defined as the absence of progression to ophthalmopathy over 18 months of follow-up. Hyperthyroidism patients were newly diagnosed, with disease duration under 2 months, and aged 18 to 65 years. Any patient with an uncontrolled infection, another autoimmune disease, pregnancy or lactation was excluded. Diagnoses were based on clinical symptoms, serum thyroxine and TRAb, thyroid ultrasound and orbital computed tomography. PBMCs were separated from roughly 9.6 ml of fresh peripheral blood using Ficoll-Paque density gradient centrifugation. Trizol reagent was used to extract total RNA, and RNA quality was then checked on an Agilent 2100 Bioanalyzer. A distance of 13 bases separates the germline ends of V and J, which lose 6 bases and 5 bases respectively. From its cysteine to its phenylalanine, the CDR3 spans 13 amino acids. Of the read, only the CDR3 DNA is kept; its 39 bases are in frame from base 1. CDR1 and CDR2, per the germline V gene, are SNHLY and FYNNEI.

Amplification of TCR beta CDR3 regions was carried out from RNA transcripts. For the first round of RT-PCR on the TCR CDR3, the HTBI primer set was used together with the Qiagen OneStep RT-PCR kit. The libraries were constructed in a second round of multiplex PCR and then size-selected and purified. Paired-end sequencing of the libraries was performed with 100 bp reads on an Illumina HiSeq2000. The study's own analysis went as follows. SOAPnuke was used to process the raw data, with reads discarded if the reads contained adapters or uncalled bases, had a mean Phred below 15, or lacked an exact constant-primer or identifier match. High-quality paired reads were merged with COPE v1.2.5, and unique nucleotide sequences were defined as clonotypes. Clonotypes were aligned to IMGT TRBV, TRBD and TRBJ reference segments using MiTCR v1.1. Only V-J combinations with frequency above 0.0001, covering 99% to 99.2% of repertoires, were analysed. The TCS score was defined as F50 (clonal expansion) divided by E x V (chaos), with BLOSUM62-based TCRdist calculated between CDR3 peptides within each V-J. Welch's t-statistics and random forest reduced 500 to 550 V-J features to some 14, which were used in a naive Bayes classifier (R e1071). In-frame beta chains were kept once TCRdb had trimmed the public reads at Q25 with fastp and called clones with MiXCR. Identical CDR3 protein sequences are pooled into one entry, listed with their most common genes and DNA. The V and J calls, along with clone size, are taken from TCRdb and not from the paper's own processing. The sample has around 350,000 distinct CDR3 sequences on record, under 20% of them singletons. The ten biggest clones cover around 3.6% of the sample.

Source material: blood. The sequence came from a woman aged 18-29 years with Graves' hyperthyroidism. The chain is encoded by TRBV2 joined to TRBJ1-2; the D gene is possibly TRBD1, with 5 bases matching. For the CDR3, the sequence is CASRGDGIYGYTF. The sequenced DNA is TGTGCCAGCAGGGGGGACGGAATATATGGCTACACCTTC.